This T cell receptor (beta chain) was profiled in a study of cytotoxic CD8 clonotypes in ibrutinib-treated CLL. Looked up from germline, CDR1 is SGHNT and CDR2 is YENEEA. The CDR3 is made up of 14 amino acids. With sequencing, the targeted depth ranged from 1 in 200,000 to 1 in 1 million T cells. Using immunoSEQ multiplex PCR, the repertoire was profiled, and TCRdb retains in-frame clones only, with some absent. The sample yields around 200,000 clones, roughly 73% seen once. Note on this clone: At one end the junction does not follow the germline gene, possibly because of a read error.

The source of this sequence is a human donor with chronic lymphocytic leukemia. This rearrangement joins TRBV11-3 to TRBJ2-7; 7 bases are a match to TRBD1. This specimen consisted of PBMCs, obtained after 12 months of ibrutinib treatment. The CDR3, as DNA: TGTGCCAGCAGCCTCCGACAGGGCTCCCACGAGCAGTACTTC. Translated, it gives CASSLRQGSHEQYF. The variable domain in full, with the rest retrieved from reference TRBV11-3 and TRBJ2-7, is EAGVVQSPRYKIIEKKQPVAFWCNPISGHNTLYWYLQNLGQGPELLIRYENEEAVDDSQLPKDRFSAERLKGVDSTLKIQPAELGDSAVYLCASSLRQGSHEQYFGPGTRLTVT.